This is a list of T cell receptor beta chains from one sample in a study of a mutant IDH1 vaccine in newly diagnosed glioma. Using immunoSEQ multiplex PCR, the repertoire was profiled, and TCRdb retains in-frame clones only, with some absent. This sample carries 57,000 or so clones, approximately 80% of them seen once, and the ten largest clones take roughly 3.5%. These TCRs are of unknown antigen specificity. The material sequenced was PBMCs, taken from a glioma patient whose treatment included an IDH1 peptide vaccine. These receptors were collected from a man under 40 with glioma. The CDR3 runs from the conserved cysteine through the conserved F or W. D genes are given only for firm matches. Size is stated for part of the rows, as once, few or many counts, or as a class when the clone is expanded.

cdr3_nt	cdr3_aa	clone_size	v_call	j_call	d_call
TGTGCCAGCAGCTTAGTGTTAGGTCATCAGCCCCAGCATTTT	CASSLVLGHQPQHF	few	TRBV7-2	TRBJ1-5	.
TGCGCCAGCAGCTTGGGGCTAGTACACAATGAGCAGTTCTTC	CASSLGLVHNEQFF	.	TRBV5-1	TRBJ2-1	.
TGCGCCAGCAGCCAAGATGGGGGCCTGGGCAATCAGCCCCAGCATTTT	CASSQDGGLGNQPQHF	.	TRBV4-1	TRBJ1-5	.
TGTGCCAGCAGCCCCGAAGTGCAGGGGGGAGGGGGCTACACCTTC	CASSPEVQGGGGYTF	.	TRBV7-2	TRBJ1-2	TRBD1
TGCGCCAGCAGCTTGCCCGGGACGGCCTCCTACAATGAGCAGTTCTTC	CASSLPGTASYNEQFF	once	TRBV5-1	TRBJ2-1	.
TGTGCCAGCAGCGGCGGGGGTTACACCGGGGAGCTGTTTTTT	CASSGGGYTGELFF	.	TRBV27	TRBJ2-2	TRBD2
TGTGCCAGCTCACCCGAGGGCAGTAATTATGAAAAACTGTTTTTT	CASSPEGSNYEKLFF	once	TRBV18	TRBJ1-4	.
TGTGCCAGCAGCCCATACAGCGGGGGAACGCGGGAGCAGTACTTC	CASSPYSGGTREQYF	.	TRBV7-8	TRBJ2-7	TRBD2
TGTGCCCGGGTCGACAGGGGGGGGATGAACACTGAAGCTTTCTTT	CARVDRGGMNTEAFF	.	TRBV30	TRBJ1-1	TRBD1
TGTGCCTGGACGACCGGCGGGGGTCAGTTCTTC	CAWTTGGGQFF	.	TRBV30	TRBJ2-1	TRBD2
TGTGCCTGGAGTGTATTCGCTAGCGGCTACGAGCAGTACTTC	CAWSVFASGYEQYF	.	TRBV30	TRBJ2-7	TRBD2
TGCAGCGTTGCGCAGGGGGCGACCACTGAAGCTTTCTTT	CSVAQGATTEAFF	.	TRBV29-1	TRBJ1-1	TRBD1
TGTGCCACAGGGGAATGGGACACCGGGGAGCTGTTTTTT	CATGEWDTGELFF	few	TRBV6-6	TRBJ2-2	.
TGTGCCATCAGGGAAACCGGAGATACGCAGTATTTT	CAIRETGDTQYF	.	TRBV10-3	TRBJ2-3	.
TGTGCCAGCAGTAAGTCCGGGACAGAGATTTCCTACGAGCAGTACTTC	CASSKSGTEISYEQYF	.	TRBV7-9	TRBJ2-7	TRBD1
TGTGCCAGCAGTTGGCAGGGGGCTGCCTACGAGCAGTACTTC	CASSWQGAAYEQYF	.	TRBV28	TRBJ2-7	TRBD1
TGTGCCAGCAGTTACTCCGGACTAGCCACGAGGGAGCAGTACTTC	CASSYSGLATREQYF	.	TRBV6-5	TRBJ2-5	TRBD2
TGTGCCAGCTCCCGATCAGGGGGCGCCTTTAGAAACTATGGCTACACCTTC	CASSRSGGAFRNYGYTF	.	TRBV28	TRBJ1-2	TRBD1
TGTGCCAGCAGTGAACAGGGGAAGGATCAGCCCCAGCATTTT	CASSEQGKDQPQHF	.	TRBV6-5	TRBJ1-5	TRBD1
TGTGCCAGCTCTATTAGCAATCAGCCCCAGCATTTT	CASSISNQPQHF	.	TRBV7-8	TRBJ1-5	.
TGTGCCAGCAGCTCCCGATATAGCACAGATACGCAGTATTTT	CASSSRYSTDTQYF	once	TRBV7-2	TRBJ2-3	.
TGTGCCAGCAGCCCACTTACCGACAGGTTGAACACTGAAGCTTTCTTT	CASSPLTDRLNTEAFF	.	TRBV5-6	TRBJ1-1	.
TGCGCCAGCAGTGCCCAGGCTTCTATGTTCGGCTACACCTTC	CASSAQASMFGYTF	medium-sized	TRBV10-2	TRBJ1-2	.
TGTGCCAGCAGCCTTGAAGGGTTTTCTGGAAACACCATATATTTT	CASSLEGFSGNTIYF	once	TRBV4-2	TRBJ1-3	.
TGCGCCAGCAGCCAAACGACAGGAGTCAATCAGCCCCAGCATTTT	CASSQTTGVNQPQHF	few	TRBV4-1	TRBJ1-5	.
TGTGCCAGCAGCCCTTTCGGGGGCACCACAGATACGCAGTATTTT	CASSPFGGTTDTQYF	.	TRBV7-2	TRBJ2-3	.
TGTGCCAGTACTCAGACAGGGGGCAACACTGAAGCTTTCTTT	CASTQTGGNTEAFF	.	TRBV19	TRBJ1-1	TRBD1
TGTGCCAGCAGCTCCCTCATTGGCAGGCGGCGGTACGAGCAGTACTTC	CASSSLIGRRRYEQYF	.	TRBV7-8	TRBJ2-7	.
TGTGCCAGCAGCTTGGGACAGGGGGCTGGGTACGAGCAGTACTTC	CASSLGQGAGYEQYF	.	TRBV7-3	TRBJ2-7	TRBD1
TGTGCCAGCAGTGACGCGGGGAGGTCTGAAAAACTGTTTTTT	CASSDAGRSEKLFF	.	TRBV25-1	TRBJ1-4	.
TGTGCCAGCAGCTTAGCGAAACAGGGAGGCGGCTACACCTTC	CASSLAKQGGGYTF	.	TRBV7-9	TRBJ1-2	.
TGTGCCAGCAGCTTTCAGGGGCACTACGAGCAGTACTTC	CASSFQGHYEQYF	.	TRBV5-6	TRBJ2-7	.
TGTGCCAGCAGAGGTTTGCGTGCAGCTCCCATGAACACTGAAGCTTTCTTT	CASRGLRAAPMNTEAFF	.	TRBV27	TRBJ1-1	.
TGTGCCAGCAGCTTAGGCCCAGGGAATACTGAAGCTTTCTTT	CASSLGPGNTEAFF	.	TRBV7-2	TRBJ1-1	.
TGTGCCAGCAGCTCCATCAGGGCGGAAAAACTGTTTTTT	CASSSIRAEKLFF	few	TRBV7-2	TRBJ1-4	.